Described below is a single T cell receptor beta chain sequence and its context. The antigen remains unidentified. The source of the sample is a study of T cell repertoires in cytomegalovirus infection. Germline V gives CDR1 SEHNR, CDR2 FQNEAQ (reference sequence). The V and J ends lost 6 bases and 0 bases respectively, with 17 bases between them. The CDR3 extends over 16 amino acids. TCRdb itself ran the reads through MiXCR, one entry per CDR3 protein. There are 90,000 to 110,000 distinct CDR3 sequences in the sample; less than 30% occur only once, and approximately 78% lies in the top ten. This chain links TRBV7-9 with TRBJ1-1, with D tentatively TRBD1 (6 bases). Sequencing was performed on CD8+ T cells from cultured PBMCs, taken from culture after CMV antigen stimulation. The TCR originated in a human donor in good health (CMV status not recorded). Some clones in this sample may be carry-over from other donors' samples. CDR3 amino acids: CASSLWGGQLNTEAFF. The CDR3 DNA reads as TGTGCCAGCAGTTTATGGGGGGGGCAGCTGAACACTGAAGCTTTCTTT.